Listed below are T cell receptor beta chains from one sample, sequenced in a study of T-cell reconstitution after alpha-beta-depleted transplantation in children. TCRdb analysed the PCR reads with MiXCR anew, one entry per CDR3 protein. Of approximately 82,000 distinct CDR3 sequences in the sample, around 16% were seen once. Material: PBMCs, mostly from graft donor cells, obtained 180 days after TCRalphabeta/CD19-depleted stem cell transplant. The source is a male patient aged 2 to 10 who had a stem cell transplant for acute lymphoblastic leukemia, so the T cells may come from the graft donor. The CDR3 runs from the conserved cysteine through the conserved F or W. A D gene is named only where the DNA matches it firmly. Where a row states a size, it is once, few, many or the class of an expanded clone; other rows omit it.

TRBJ2-2 | TRBD2 | NA | TRBV20-1 | TGCAGTGCCCTTAGCGGGGGGGCGAACACCGGGGAGCTGTTTTTT | CSALSGGANTGELFF
TRBJ1-6 | NA | NA | TRBV28 | TGTGCCAGCAGTTTATCAACAGGGCCCAATTCACCCCTCCACTTT | CASSLSTGPNSPLHF
TRBJ1-1 | NA | few | TRBV6-1 | TGTGCCAGCAGCGACGGGGGGGCACCGAACACTGAAGCTTTCTTT | CASSDGGAPNTEAFF
TRBJ1-5 | NA | NA | TRBV2 | TGTGCCAGCAGTATGAGGGGCGAAGGTCAGCCCCAGCATTTT | CASSMRGEGQPQHF
TRBJ1-2 | NA | NA | TRBV24-1 | TGTGCCACCAGTGATTTGCAAATCCTTGTGGACGACCTGGGATATGGCTACACCTTC | CATSDLQILVDDLGYGYTF
TRBJ2-2 | TRBD2 | few | TRBV7-7 | TGTGCCAGCAGCAATCGACTAGCGGCTAACACCGGGGAGCTGTTTTTT | CASSNRLAANTGELFF
TRBJ2-1 | TRBD2 | NA | TRBV11-1 | TGTGCCAGCAGCTTAGCGGGGCTAGCGGGGGGCCGCTACTCCTACAATGAGCAGTTCTTC | CASSLAGLAGGRYSYNEQFF
TRBJ2-7 | TRBD2 | few | TRBV12-3/TRBV12-4 | TGTGCCAGCAGCCTAGCGGGGCCCGTTTTGTACGAGCAGTACTTC | CASSLAGPVLYEQYF
TRBJ2-1 | TRBD2 | few | TRBV3-1 | TGTGCCAGCAGTCCGCGCGGGGGACCTGAGCAGTTCTTC | CASSPRGGPEQFF
TRBJ2-3 | NA | few | TRBV7-6 | TGTGCCAGCAGCCCTCTCGGGTTTAACACAGATACGCAGTATTTT | CASSPLGFNTDTQYF
TRBJ2-3 | NA | NA | TRBV7-6 | TGTGCCAGCAGCCCTAGAAATCCCGGGACTCTGGGCCCAGATACGCAGTATTTT | CASSPRNPGTLGPDTQYF
TRBJ2-3 | NA | few | TRBV5-5 | TGTGCCAGCAGCTTGGACAGGATAACAGATACGCAGTATTTT | CASSLDRITDTQYF
TRBJ2-5 | NA | NA | TRBV2 | TGTGCCAGCAGTGAATACTGGAACAAACAAGAGACCCAGTACTTC | CASSEYWNKQETQYF
TRBJ2-4 | NA | few | TRBV7-9 | TGTGCCAGCAGCTCCCTAGCCAAAAACATTCAGTACTTC | CASSSLAKNIQYF
TRBJ2-7 | NA | few | TRBV4-1 | TGCGCCAGCAGCCACCCCGACGGGGTATCGGACGAGCAGTACTTC | CASSHPDGVSDEQYF
TRBJ2-7 | TRBD1 | few | TRBV3-1 | TGTGCCAGCAGCCTTCAGGGGGCGAACGAGCAGTACTTC | CASSLQGANEQYF
TRBJ1-2 | TRBD1 | many | TRBV12-3/TRBV12-4 | TGTGCCAGCCGCTCCGGGACAGATGCTAACTATGGCTACACCTTC | CASRSGTDANYGYTF
TRBJ1-4 | NA | NA | TRBV7-9 | TGTGCCAGCAGCCCCGGCGGGGAAAAACTGTTTTTT | CASSPGGEKLFF
TRBJ1-2 | NA | NA | TRBV20-1 | TGCAGTGCTAGGTCAGGGGCCTACGGCTACACCTTC | CSARSGAYGYTF
TRBJ2-2 | TRBD1 | NA | TRBV6-1 | TGTGCCAGCCCTTCTTTGGACAGGGGTCATCACGGGGAGCTGTTTTTT | CASPSLDRGHHGELFF
TRBJ2-6 | NA | many | TRBV6-2/TRBV6-3 | TGTGCCAGCAGTTACTCGATTAGGGACGGACTCTCTGGGGCCAACGTCCTGACTTTC | CASSYSIRDGLSGANVLTF
TRBJ2-3 | NA | NA | TRBV6-2/TRBV6-3 | TGTGCCAGCAGTACGAGGGTCGGTGGCCGGATGCGGATCACAGATACGCAGTATTTT | CASSTRVGGRMRITDTQYF
TRBJ2-2 | NA | few | TRBV20-1 | TGCAGTGCATCAACTGGGACCGGGGAGCTGTTTTTT | CSASTGTGELFF
TRBJ1-5 | NA | NA | TRBV12-3/TRBV12-4 | TGTGCCAGCAGTCTCGGCACAGGGAGAGGCCAGCCCCAGCATTTT | CASSLGTGRGQPQHF
TRBJ1-1 | NA | NA | TRBV3-1 | TGTGCCAGCAGCCATTGGGGGAGCAACACTGAAGCTTTCTTT | CASSHWGSNTEAFF
TRBJ2-3 | TRBD2 | NA | TRBV30 | TGTGCCTGGAGGGAGCGGGGGGGTGGTTCAGATACGCAGTATTTT | CAWRERGGGSDTQYF
TRBJ2-1 | TRBD1 | NA | TRBV12-3/TRBV12-4 | TGTGCCAGCAGTTGGACAGGTTACTACAATGAGCAGTTCTTC | CASSWTGYYNEQFF
TRBJ2-1 | NA | NA | TRBV11-1 | TGTGCCAGCAGCTTAGCGGGGGGCGAATACAATGAGCAGTTCTTC | CASSLAGGEYNEQFF
TRBJ2-3 | TRBD2 | NA | TRBV20-1 | TGCAGTGCTAGAGGGACTAGCGGGAGAGCAGATACGCAGTATTTT | CSARGTSGRADTQYF
TRBJ2-1 | NA | once | TRBV29-1 | TGCAGCGTTAGTGGCGGGGAGGCCGGATCCTACAATGAGCAGTTCTTC | CSVSGGEAGSYNEQFF
TRBJ2-7 | NA | few | TRBV27 | TGTGCCAGCAGCCCGGAGGGTATATACGAGCAGTACTTC | CASSPEGIYEQYF
TRBJ2-3 | TRBD2 | many | TRBV20-1 | TGCAGTGCTAGGTCTGCTAGCGGGGGGTACAGCACAGATACGCAGTATTTT | CSARSASGGYSTDTQYF
TRBJ2-7 | TRBD1 | NA | TRBV6-9 | TGTGCCAGCAGTTTGACAGGGGTCGGCCCTTACGAGCAGTACTTC | CASSLTGVGPYEQYF
TRBJ2-1 | TRBD1 | NA | TRBV12-3/TRBV12-4 | TGTGCCAGCACGGGGGACAGGGGAAAGGAGCAGTTCTTC | CASTGDRGKEQFF
TRBJ1-5 | TRBD1 | few | TRBV5-5 | TGTGCCAGCAGCTTGGGCTGGGACAGGAGTCAGCCCCAGCATTTT | CASSLGWDRSQPQHF
TRBJ1-2 | NA | NA | TRBV2 | TGTGCCAGCAGTGAATCTGGGCCCAACTATGGCTACACCTTC | CASSESGPNYGYTF
TRBJ1-4 | NA | many | TRBV4-3 | TGCGCCAGCAGCCAAGAAGGGGGTTATCGGGAAAAACTGTTTTTT | CASSQEGGYREKLFF
TRBJ2-3 | NA | NA | TRBV7-8 | TGTGCCAGCAGCTTAGAGCTAGCGAAAAGCACAGATACGCAGTATTTT | CASSLELAKSTDTQYF
TRBJ2-1 | NA | NA | TRBV7-9 | TGTGCCAGCAGCCCCACCCCGATGGGGGGTGGATTCGCCTACAATGAGCAGTTCTTC | CASSPTPMGGGFAYNEQFF
TRBJ2-5 | NA | NA | TRBV20-1 | TGCAGTGCTAGAGATCGCGGGGTTCAAGAGACCCAGTACTTC | CSARDRGVQETQYF
TRBJ2-2 | NA | few | TRBV29-1 | TGCAGCGTGGCCCGACAGGGAGGCGGGGAGCTGTTTTTT | CSVARQGGGELFF
TRBJ2-2 | NA | NA | TRBV4-3 | TGCGCCAGCAGCCAAGAATGGGTCCTCTCGAACACCGGGGAGCTGTTTTTT | CASSQEWVLSNTGELFF
TRBJ1-2 | NA | NA | TRBV3-1 | TGTGCCAGCAGCCAAGATGTAGGAGGGTTCTATGGCTACACCTTC | CASSQDVGGFYGYTF
TRBJ2-2 | TRBD2 | NA | TRBV7-8 | TGTGCCAGCAGCTTAGTGTCCTGGCGGGGGGTTCTTTTTGGGGAGCTGTTTTTT | CASSLVSWRGVLFGELFF
TRBJ1-3 | NA | NA | TRBV5-1 | TGCGCCAGCAGCTTTACAGGGAGGCTCTCTGGAAACACCATATATTTT | CASSFTGRLSGNTIYF
TRBJ1-2 | NA | few | TRBV5-6 | TGTGCCAGCAGCTTGCCCCCCGTCTATGGCTACACCTTC | CASSLPPVYGYTF
TRBJ1-1 | NA | few | TRBV27 | TGTGCCAGCGGTAGTCAGTCATCTAACACTGAAGCTTTCTTT | CASGSQSSNTEAFF
TRBJ2-5 | NA | few | TRBV20-1 | TGCAGTGCTAGCCAAAAGGGGGGGGCTTTGAGGGAGACCCAGTACTTC | CSASQKGGALRETQYF
TRBJ2-2 | TRBD1 | NA | TRBV5-1 | TGCGCCAGCAGCGCGTCAAGGGGGCCGGCCGGGGAGCTGTTTTTT | CASSASRGPAGELFF
TRBJ1-5 | NA | NA | TRBV7-2 | TGTGCCAGCAGCTCCCCCCGTGGGGTAATGGGTCAGCCCCAGCATTTT | CASSSPRGVMGQPQHF
TRBJ2-2 | TRBD2 | few | TRBV4-2 | TGTGCCAGCAGCCCCTCCCGGAGGACGCCGCTAGCGGGGGGGCACTCGAACACCGGGGAGCTGTTTTTT | CASSPSRRTPLAGGHSNTGELFF
TRBJ2-7 | NA | few | TRBV6-2/TRBV6-3 | TGTGCCAGCAGTTATAGAGAAAACTACGAGCAGTACTTC | CASSYRENYEQYF
TRBJ2-2 | NA | NA | TRBV6-2/TRBV6-3 | TGTGCCAGCACGGGGGTGACCGGGGAGCTGTTTTTT | CASTGVTGELFF
TRBJ1-2 | NA | NA | TRBV5-5 | TGTGCCAGCAGCTTGGGCAGGGGCAGTGGCTACACCTTC | CASSLGRGSGYTF